These 21 T cell receptor beta chains share one sample of origin, sequenced in a study of blood T cell repertoires in COVID-19. Clones were read by immunoSEQ multiplex PCR, and TCRdb kept only the in-frame ones, dropping some. The top ten hold over 4% of the sample, which has 200,000 to 300,000 clones, 85% to 90% seen once. The sequenced material came from peripheral blood. These TCRs come from a woman in her sixties with COVID-19, enrolled during active disease.

This clone has just one count. This rearrangement joins TRBV27 to TRBJ1-5; D might be TRBD1 (6 bases). Germline CDR1 MNHEY, CDR2 SMNVEV (reference sequence). The CDR3 spans 15 residues. V was pared by 5 bases and J by 3 bases, with 14 bases between. CDR3 in amino acids: CASSAGGLPNQPQHF. The CDR3 coding sequence is TGTGCCAGCAGTGCGGGGGGGCTCCCCAATCAGCCCCAGCATTTT.

The table lists this clone with a few counts. The chain couples TRBV12-3 or TRBV12-4 to TRBJ1-5, with unresolved D. This CDR3 has 12 amino acids. Between the trimmed V and J ends, which lost 10 bases and 9 bases, there was a span of 16 bases. Here the CDR3 DNA reads TGTGCCACCGCGGAGTCCGAAGGGCCCCAGCATTTT. Translating gives CATAESEGPQHF.

CDR3 coding DNA: TGTGCCACCAGTGATGCCCTAGCGGGAGCAAGAGATACGCAGTATTTT. Protein sequence: CATSDALAGARDTQYF. The chain carries TRBV24-1 and TRBJ2-3; TRBD2 agrees at 10 bases. The CDR3 has 16 amino acids. J was trimmed by 5 bases and V by 3 bases; bases with no gene match: 7. Germline CDR1 reads KGHDR; CDR2 reads SFDVKD.

As DNA, the CDR3 is TGTGCCAGCAATCTCCAGGGTACGAGTGAGCAGTTCTTC. It is translated as CASNLQGTSEQFF. The rearrangement joins TRBV25-1 to TRBJ2-1; TRBD1 is a possible D gene (5 bases). Trimming shortened V by 7 bases and J by 9 bases, and 16 bases separated the two germline ends. This CDR3 spans 13 amino acids. Germline lookup yields CDR1 MGHDK and CDR2 SYGVNS.

J is TRBJ1-5 and V is TRBV2; D perhaps matches TRBD1 (6 bases). Per germline, CDR1 SNHLY and CDR2 FYNNEI. The V and J ends lost 4 bases and 4 bases respectively, with 17 bases between them. This CDR3 contains 16 residues. CDR3 sequence: CASSVGAGRGNQPQHF. As DNA, the CDR3 is TGTGCCAGCAGTGTGGGGGCTGGGCGGGGGAATCAGCCCCAGCATTTT.

This chain connects TRBV4-1 to TRBJ1-6; D is perhaps TRBD1 (5 bases). V dropped 1 base and J dropped 10 bases, with 20 bases sitting between them. Germline CDR1 is MGHRA and CDR2 is YSYEKL. The CDR3 spans 17 residues. The CDR3 reads CASSQGPSAGRDSPLHF. CDR3 DNA: TGCGCCAGCAGCCAAGGACCTTCGGCAGGGCGAGACTCACCCCTCCACTTT.

The chain links TRBV10-3 to TRBJ1-1, with D perhaps TRBD1 (5 bases). V was pared by 6 bases and J by 6 bases, with 14 bases between. Germline V CDR1 and CDR2: ENHRY, SYGVKD. The CDR3 is made up of 13 amino acids. CDR3 sequence: CAIRPDTDAEAFF. In DNA, the CDR3 is TGTGCCATCAGGCCGGACACTGACGCTGAAGCTTTCTTT.

This rearrangement joins TRBV29-1 to TRBJ2-7, with 8 bases lining up with TRBD1. The V segment lost 3 bases and the J segment 3 bases; nucleotides outside the gene matches: 13. CDR3 length: 16 residues. CDR1 is SQVTM, CDR2 ANQGSEA, per germline. Here the CDR3 reads CSVDRWGRTGNYEQYF. As DNA, the CDR3 is TGCAGCGTTGATCGGTGGGGGCGGACAGGGAACTACGAGCAGTACTTC.

This clone was observed a handful of times. The gene calls are TRBV29-1 and TRBJ1-2; D ambiguous. V was cut by 4 bases and J by 6 bases, with 6 bases left in between. This CDR3 has 10 amino acids. Germline V gene sequence: CDR1 SQVTM, CDR2 ANQGSEA. CDR3 region: CSVAQDGYTF. The CDR3 nucleotides are TGCAGCGTTGCTCAGGATGGCTACACCTTC.

V is TRBV2 and J is TRBJ2-5, with D maybe TRBD1 (6 bases). The CDR3 covers 15 residues. Trimming pared 4 bases from V and 2 bases from J, leaving 14 bases between. From germline, CDR1 is SNHLY and CDR2 FYNNEI. CDR3 sequence reads: CASSVNRVPQETQYF. CDR3 sequence (DNA): TGTGCCAGCAGTGTAAACAGGGTCCCACAAGAGACCCAGTACTTC. The whole variable domain, remainder taken from reference TRBV2 and TRBJ2-5, is EPEVTQTPSHQVTQMGQEVILRCVPISNHLYFYWYRQILGQKVEFLVSFYNNEISEKSEIFDDQFSVERPDGSNFTLKIRSTKLEDSAMYFCASSVNRVPQETQYFGPGTRLLVL.

This sequence joins TRBV5-1 and TRBJ2-1; 9 bases are a match to TRBD2. CDR1 is SGHRS and CDR2 is YFSETQ in the germline V gene. The CDR3 is 16 amino acids. Germline trimming cut 4 bases from V and 2 bases from J; bases unmatched to any gene: 7. CDR3 sequence reads: CASSPQAGGAYNEQFF. The DNA for the CDR3 is TGCGCCAGCAGCCCCCAAGCGGGAGGTGCCTACAATGAGCAGTTCTTC.

The chain's CDR3 is CSASRPGVGYSNQPQHF. DNA of the CDR3: TGCAGTGCTAGTCGACCAGGGGTCGGTTATAGCAATCAGCCCCAGCATTTT. The chain employs TRBV20-1 and TRBJ1-5; D might be TRBD1 (6 bases). The V gene's germline CDR1 is DFQATT and CDR2 SNEGSKA (reference sequence). V shed 3 bases and J shed 0 bases, with 18 bases lying between them. The CDR3 has 17 amino acids.

This sequence joins TRBV6-2 or TRBV6-3 and TRBJ2-5, with 9 nucleotides matching TRBD2. The germline V gene encodes CDR1 MNHEY and CDR2 SVGEGT. Trimming at V came to 0 bases and at J to 2 bases, leaving 13 bases not matched to a gene. The CDR3 covers 19 residues. CDR3 residues: CASSYSSMKVAGVQETQYF. CDR3 bases: TGTGCCAGCAGTTACTCGAGTATGAAGGTAGCGGGGGTACAAGAGACCCAGTACTTC.

This chain connects TRBV6-1 to TRBJ2-7, with 7 nucleotides matching TRBD2. The V gene's germline CDR1 is MNHNS and CDR2 SASEGT. The CDR3 is made up of 17 amino acids. Trimming removed 0 bases from V and 2 bases from J; junction bases left unmatched: 10. The CDR3, as DNA: TGTGCCAGCAGTGAAGCCTGGGCGGGAGCCCGCCCCTACGAGCAGTACTTC. Protein product: CASSEAWAGARPYEQYF.

The genes are TRBV7-3 and TRBJ2-2, with a tentative D call TRBD2 (5 bases). CDR3 size: 13 residues. The ends were cut back, 5 bases at V and 7 bases at J, with 11 bases in the middle. Germline lookup yields CDR1 SGHTA and CDR2 FQGTGA. CDR3 DNA sequence: TGTGCCAGCAGCCCCCGGGGTAACGGGGAGCTGTTTTTT. It specifies CASSPRGNGELFF.

Concerning this clone: The identical CDR3 is also encoded by other nucleotide sequences in the sample. The chain couples TRBV5-1 to TRBJ2-2, with 10 bases that match TRBD1. The CDR3 totals 14 residues. Per germline, CDR1 SGHRS and CDR2 YFSETQ. V lost 4 bases, J lost 5 bases, and 2 bases stayed unmatched. In DNA form, the CDR3 reads TGCGCCAGCAGCCTGGACAGGGGGACCGGGGAGCTGTTTTTT. It codes for CASSLDRGTGELFF.

This clone has just a few counts. The V gene is TRBV19, the J gene TRBJ1-1, with TRBD1 identical over 9 bases. The germline V gene has CDR1 LNHDA and CDR2 SQIVND (reference sequence). V lost 6 bases and J lost 3; bases outside the gene matches: 14. The CDR3 length is 17 residues. The CDR3 DNA follows: TGTGCCAGTAGATTGCGCAGAGTCTACAGGGGGCACACTGAAGCTTTCTTT. Protein sequence: CASRLRRVYRGHTEAFF.

This clone appeared a few times. This sequence joins TRBV6-6 and TRBJ2-7; no clear D gene. Germline V gene sequence: CDR1 MNHNY, CDR2 SVGAGI (reference sequence). The V end was cut by 0 bases, the J end by 3 bases, with 12 bases between. The CDR3 loop spans 15 amino acids. CDR3 amino acids: CASSYSYLRDYEQYF. In DNA form, the CDR3 reads TGTGCCAGCAGTTACTCGTACCTCCGAGACTACGAGCAGTACTTC.

This chain connects TRBV5-1 to TRBJ2-1; 12 nucleotides match TRBD2. Unmatched junction bases numbered 8, after V lost 4 bases and J lost 6 bases. In germline, CDR1 is SGHRS, CDR2 YFSETQ. The CDR3 is 16 residues long. The CDR3 protein is CASSQRPGLAGNEQFF. CDR3 DNA: TGCGCCAGCAGCCAAAGACCGGGACTAGCGGGCAATGAGCAGTTCTTC.

V and J are TRBV24-1 and TRBJ2-5; D remains unclear. V was shortened by 5 bases and J by 1 base, with 7 bases between the two germline ends. Per germline, CDR1 KGHDR and CDR2 SFDVKD. This CDR3 comprises 13 residues. This chain's CDR3 is CATSARSQETQYF. CDR3 coding DNA: TGTGCCACCAGTGCCAGATCCCAAGAGACCCAGTACTTC.

The rearrangement joins TRBV5-1 to TRBJ2-1; D call uncertain. The V and J ends lost 0 bases and 4 bases respectively, with 11 bases between them. The CDR3 runs to 15 residues. CDR1 SGHRS and CDR2 YFSETQ come from the germline V gene. The CDR3 coding sequence is TGCGCCAGCAGCTTGGTAGGTGACAAATACAATGAGCAGTTCTTC. This encodes CASSLVGDKYNEQFF.